Sequencing of this T cell receptor (beta chain) was carried out in a study of identical twins. This clonotype was picked up a small number of times. The antigen is undetermined. Findings of the study overall: Compared with models, monozygotic twins showed more out-of-frame TCR alpha sharing. The more abundant beta clonotypes in cord blood had fewer insertions, and memory repertoires did not show this.

Germline-derived CDR1 and CDR2 are SNHLY and FYNNEI. The CDR3 runs 13 residues. Between the trimmed V and J ends, which lost 2 bases and 7 bases, there was a span of 9 bases. In TCRdb, the 5' RACE reads were re-called with MiXCR into one record per CDR3 protein. The sample yields some 440,000 distinct CDR3 sequences, 20% to 25% seen once. This same sample was also taken into another study, of T cells expressing NK-cell markers. That work states: Just one sequenced donor of eight was HCMV-seronegative, while seven were seropositive.

Sequences were obtained from CD4+ T cells sorted from blood. This TCR came from a woman aged 18-29 years in good health. V is TRBV2 and J is TRBJ2-4; D is unresolved. CDR3 DNA: TGTGCCAGCAGTGAATTTCTGCGGAACATTCAGTACTTC. This translates into CASSEFLRNIQYF. Drawing the rest from reference TRBV2 and TRBJ2-4, the complete variable domain is EPEVTQTPSHQVTQMGQEVILRCVPISNHLYFYWYRQILGQKVEFLVSFYNNEISEKSEIFDDQFSVERPDGSNFTLKIRSTKLEDSAMYFCASSEFLRNIQYFGAGTRLSVL.